The 4 T cell receptor beta chains presented below share a single source sample, sequenced in a study of graft-versus-host responses after intestinal transplantation. No antigen has been identified for these receptors. Generated by immunoSEQ multiplex PCR, the TCRdb table keeps only in-frame clones and is missing some. This table holds approximately 93,000 clones, less than 95% found once. Sequences were derived from unstimulated CD8+ T cells sorted from spleen or lymph node cells, sampled before transplant. The receptors derive from a human donor who was the organ donor for an intestinal transplant.

This rearrangement joins TRBV28 to TRBJ2-7; D is possibly TRBD2 (5 bases). V was trimmed by 3 bases and J by 2 bases, leaving 11 bases between them. Germline V lookup: CDR1 MDHEN, CDR2 SYDVKM. The CDR3 totals 14 residues. CDR3 nucleotides: TGTGCCAGCAGTTTGGAGCGGACGGCCTACGAGCAGTACTTC. As protein: CASSLERTAYEQYF.

The chain combines TRBV6-1 with TRBJ2-2; TRBD2 is a possible D gene (6 bases). The CDR3 is 18 residues long. Trimming stripped 3 bases from V and 4 bases from J, with 21 bases between. CDR1 is MNHNS, CDR2 SASEGT, per germline. CDR3 sequence: CASSERSTGRLSTGELFF. In DNA, the CDR3 is TGTGCCAGCAGTGAGAGAAGTACCGGGAGATTAAGCACCGGGGAGCTGTTTTTT.

The CDR3 bases are TGCGCCAGCAGTCTAGCGGGAGGGCCCTCGGTGCAGTACTTC. Protein product: CASSLAGGPSVQYF. The chain has TRBV5-1 and TRBJ2-5, with 12 positions matching TRBD2. The CDR3 totals 14 residues. V gave up 5 bases and J gave up 11 bases; unmatched junction bases: 10. Germline V gene sequence: CDR1 SGHRS, CDR2 YFSETQ.

The genes are TRBV5-6 and TRBJ2-1, with D possibly matching TRBD2 (5 bases). The CDR3 consists of 15 residues. V was trimmed by 0 bases and J by 4 bases, leaving 11 bases between them. Germline CDR1 SGHDT, CDR2 YYEEEE. CDR3 residues: CASSLGGPPYNEQFF. CDR3 coding DNA: TGTGCCAGCAGCTTGGGCGGGCCCCCTTACAATGAGCAGTTCTTC. The full variable domain, rest sourced from reference TRBV5-6 and TRBJ2-1, is DAGVTQSPTHLIKTRGQQVTLRCSPKSGHDTVSWYQQALGQGPQFIFQYYEEEERQRGNFPDRFSGHQFPNYSSELNVNALLLGDSALYLCASSLGGPPYNEQFFGPGTRLTVL.